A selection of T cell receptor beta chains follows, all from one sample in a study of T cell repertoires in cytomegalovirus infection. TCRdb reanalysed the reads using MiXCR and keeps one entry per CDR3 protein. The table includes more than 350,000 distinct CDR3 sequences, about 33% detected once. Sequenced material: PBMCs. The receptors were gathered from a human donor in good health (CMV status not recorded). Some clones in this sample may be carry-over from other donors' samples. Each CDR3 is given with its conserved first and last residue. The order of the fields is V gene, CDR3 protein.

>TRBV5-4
CASSGKVPGNEQFF
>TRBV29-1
CSVAGGPTDTQYF
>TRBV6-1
CASTFSGGSDGYTF
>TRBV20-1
CSARDPRGGPFYEQYF
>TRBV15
CATSRGAGPYEQYF
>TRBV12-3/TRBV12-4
CASSHPHSLDNEQFF
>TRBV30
CAWGLQGASTDTQYF
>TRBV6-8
CASSQTGGKYEQYF
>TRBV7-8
CASSLATGTGNNEQFF
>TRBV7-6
CASSSLQGKSEQYF
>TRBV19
CASSTRPRPNYGYTF
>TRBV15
CATSRDSSGRGYEQYF
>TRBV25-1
CASSGSSSRGNTIYF
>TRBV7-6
CASSLYAADRGDQPQHF
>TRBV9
CASSGGTGRDQPQLF
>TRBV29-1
CSVAGQGDGEQYF
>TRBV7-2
CASSSRGAAGELFF
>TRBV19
CASRTDSGRNQPQHF
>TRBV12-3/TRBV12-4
CASSLAGTGGSYGYTF
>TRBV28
CASSLRWGAATEAFF
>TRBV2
CASCDGYGYTF
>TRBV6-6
CASSYSTQPNSPLHF
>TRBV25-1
CASSGQGQPQHF
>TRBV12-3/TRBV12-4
CASSPPPSYNEQFF
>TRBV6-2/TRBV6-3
CASSYSSGGSYEQYF
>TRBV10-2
CASSTSGGALGTDTQYF
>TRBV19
CGLTGWEEEETQYF
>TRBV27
CASSLRRGGGGELFF
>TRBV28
CASSPGQGLVQETQYF
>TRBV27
CASSGARGYTF
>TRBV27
CSSSSPGAGANVLTF
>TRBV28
CASSPGLEQETQYF
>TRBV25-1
CASSEWVGTTGELFF
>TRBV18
CASSPRPVDTGELFF
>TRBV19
CASKRTGASSGANVLTF
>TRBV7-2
CASSQGGGQGVSGGTEAFW
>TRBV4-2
CASRQVGGRESPLHF
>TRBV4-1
CASSGQAPSLYEQYF
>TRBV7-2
CASSRSGQGNTEAFF
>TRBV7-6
CASSLGDGSNQPQHF
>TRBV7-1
CASSHLITPYEQYF
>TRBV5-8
CASSPGAGVRGTDTQYF
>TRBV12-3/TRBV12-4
CASSLGSNSNQPQHF
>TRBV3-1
CASSQEAGGRETQYF
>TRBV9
CASSVTGGAQGETQYF
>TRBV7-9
CASSSRGSDNSPLHF
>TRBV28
CASSLTGRRAYEQYF
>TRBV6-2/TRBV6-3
CASSLGRGFGEAFF
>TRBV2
CASIRLGGQGDTQYF
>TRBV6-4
CASSQDIYMNTEAFF
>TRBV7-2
CASSLEFEAGDHSGNTIYF
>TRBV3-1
CASSPRWTGKVEQYF
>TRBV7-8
CASRLQGIGHEQYF